The clone carrying this T cell receptor (beta chain) was counted between two and nine times. CDR1 MGHDK and CDR2 SYGVNS come from the germline V gene. The CDR3 is 11 residues long. Trimming took off 4 bases at V and 10 bases at J, with 8 bases between the two ends. These data are taken from a study of yellow fever vaccine responses in identical twins. Each CDR3 protein gets one entry after TCRdb re-called the RT-PCR reads with MiXCR. The sample comprises a few thousand distinct CDR3 sequences, over 75% of which are singletons, and over 2.5% rests with the top ten. This sequence was found in a young woman who received the yellow fever vaccine. Sequenced material: T cells from blood (PBMCs), unsorted or a sorted subset (not recorded which), taken before or after yellow fever vaccination (not recorded which). The V gene is TRBV25-1, the J gene TRBJ2-1; D is undetermined. In DNA form, the CDR3 reads TGTGCCAGCAGTGCCGGAAGCGAGCAGTTCTTC. The encoded protein is CASSAGSEQFF. The full variable domain, in which reference TRBV25-1 and TRBJ2-1 provide the parts outside the CDR3, is EADIYQTPRYLVIGTGKKITLECSQTMGHDKMYWYQQDPGMELHLIHYSYGVNSTEKGDLSSESTVSRIRTEHFPLTLESARPSHTSQYLCASSAGSEQFFGPGTRLTVL.